Listed here are 26 T cell receptor beta chains from one sample, sequenced in a study of early T cells in non-severe SARS-CoV-2 infection. TCRdb ran MiXCR on the 5' RACE reads and lists one entry per CDR3 protein. The data show about 71,000 distinct CDR3 sequences, around an eighth seen once. The sequences come from whole blood, collected at baseline. These TCRs come from an adult who was a healthcare worker with PCR-confirmed SARS-CoV-2 infection or an uninfected control (not recorded which).

This clonotype was picked up many times. V usage is TRBV27 and J usage is TRBJ1-5; D is unclear. CDR1 is MNHEY, CDR2 SMNVEV, per germline (reference sequence). Trimming cost V 5 bases and J 3 bases, with 8 bases left between them. The CDR3 is 13 residues long. The chain's CDR3 is CASSRSVNQPQHF. Here the CDR3 DNA reads TGTGCCAGCAGTCGCAGCGTCAATCAGCCCCAGCATTTT.

The rearrangement uses TRBV6-6 and TRBJ2-7; TRBD1 matches at 9 bases. CDR3 length: 15 residues. The ends lost 6 bases at V and 3 bases at J; junction bases unmatched: 9. Germline-derived CDR1 and CDR2 are MNHNY and SVGAGI (reference sequence). The CDR3 is CASSEQGAPGYEQYF. In nucleotides, the CDR3 is TGTGCCAGCAGCGAACAGGGGGCGCCGGGCTACGAGCAGTACTTC.

This clonotype has a handful of counts. This sequence joins TRBV29-1 and TRBJ2-3, with TRBD1 matching 8 bases. The CDR3 is 15 residues long. The trim removed 3 bases at V and 3 bases at J, leaving 8 bases unmatched. Germline CDR1 and CDR2: SQVTM and ANQGSEA. DNA of the CDR3: TGCAGCGTTGATTCAGGGGGCTTACGGACAGATACGCAGTATTTT. It translates to CSVDSGGLRTDTQYF.

The gene calls are TRBV2 and TRBJ1-2, with D unclear. From germline, CDR1 is SNHLY and CDR2 FYNNEI. V lost 7 bases to trimming and J lost 3 bases, with 12 bases between them. The CDR3 runs 13 residues. Here the CDR3 reads CASTTGSDYGYTF. The CDR3, as DNA: TGTGCCAGCACCACCGGGAGTGACTATGGCTACACCTTC.

This clonotype was picked up a small number of times. The chain links TRBV29-1 to TRBJ2-1; D not certain. Germline V gene data show CDR1 as SQVTM and CDR2 as ANQGSEA. V lost 3 bases and J 4 bases, leaving 10 bases between the germline ends. The CDR3 spans 13 residues. In DNA form, the CDR3 reads TGCAGCGTTGACGGGTTAGGGTACAATGAGCAGTTCTTC. Translation gives CSVDGLGYNEQFF.

The chain employs TRBV10-2 and TRBJ2-2; weak D call: TRBD1 (5 bases). The germline V gene has CDR1 WSHSY and CDR2 SAAADI. The CDR3 extends over 17 amino acids. Trimming cost V 1 base and J 4 bases, with 16 bases left between them. CDR3 nucleotide sequence: TGCGCCAGCAGTGAGTTAGAGGTTTCAGGGATCACCGGGGAGCTGTTTTTT. Its translation: CASSELEVSGITGELFF.

In this sample, this clonotype turned up many times. The chain couples TRBV6-1 to TRBJ2-7; no definite D call. Germline-derived CDR1 and CDR2 are MNHNS and SASEGT. The V end was cut by 6 bases, the J end by 1 base, with 16 bases between. The CDR3 is made up of 15 amino acids. In DNA form, the CDR3 reads TGTGCCAGCAGATCAGGAACAGACGTATCCTACGAGCAGTACTTC. It translates to CASRSGTDVSYEQYF.

There are many counts of this clonotype. This chain uses TRBV5-1 with TRBJ2-7; D is perhaps TRBD1 (6 bases). CDR3 length: 13 residues. Germline V gene sequence: CDR1 SGHRS, CDR2 YFSETQ. Trimming pared 0 bases from V and 5 bases from J, leaving 9 bases between. In DNA, the CDR3 is TGCGCCAGCAGCTTGGCCAGGGGAGACGAGCAGTACTTC. This sequence encodes CASSLARGDEQYF.

CDR3 sequence reads: CASSESAGYSTEAFF. The CDR3 nucleotides are TGCGCCAGCAGTGAGTCGGCGGGATACAGCACTGAAGCTTTCTTT. V is TRBV10-1 and J is TRBJ1-1, with D unresolved. This CDR3 is 15 amino acids long. V was trimmed by 0 bases and J by 4 bases, leaving 12 bases between them. In germline, CDR1 is WNHNN, CDR2 SYGVQD (reference sequence).

The chain employs TRBV2 and TRBJ1-5; perhaps TRBD1 as D (6 bases). The CDR3 has 14 amino acids. V lost 3 bases and J 4 bases, leaving 10 bases between the germline ends. The V gene's germline CDR1 is SNHLY and CDR2 FYNNEI. CDR3 sequence (DNA): TGTGCCAGCAGTGATTCAGGGGCTAATCAGCCCCAGCATTTT. Amino acids: CASSDSGANQPQHF.

The gene calls are TRBV3-1 and TRBJ1-4; 7 nucleotides line up with TRBD1. Trimming at V came to 4 bases and at J to 12 bases, leaving 8 bases not matched to a gene. The CDR3 totals 13 residues. Germline V gives CDR1 LGHDT, CDR2 YNNKEL (reference sequence). CDR3 sequence: CASSRQGDAELFF. The CDR3 DNA reads as TGTGCCAGCAGCCGACAGGGTGATGCGGAACTGTTTTTT.

The J gene is TRBJ1-5, the V gene TRBV7-9; possibly TRBD1 for D (5 bases). The CDR3 contains 12 residues. Germline assignment: CDR1 SEHNR and CDR2 FQNEAQ (reference sequence). Trimming took off 3 bases at V and 5 bases at J, with 5 bases between the two ends. CDR3 residues: CASSFRDQPQHF. Here the CDR3 DNA reads TGTGCCAGCAGCTTCAGGGATCAGCCCCAGCATTTT.

The genes are TRBV7-6 and TRBJ2-2; 9 nucleotides agree with TRBD1. Looked up from germline, CDR1 is SGHVS and CDR2 is FNYEAQ. The CDR3 is made up of 15 amino acids. V trimming: 2 bases; J trimming: 5 bases; junction bases outside the gene matches: 3. CDR3 residues: CASSLTGGWTGELFF. The CDR3 DNA follows: TGTGCCAGCAGCTTAACAGGGGGCTGGACCGGGGAGCTGTTTTTT.

This clonotype turned up a few times. CDR3 nucleotide sequence: TGCAGCGTTGTCGCCGGGACGAGCGGCCCAGATACGCAGTATTTT. Translating it yields CSVVAGTSGPDTQYF. This chain uses TRBV29-1 with TRBJ2-3; D is possibly TRBD1 or TRBD2 (5 bases each). CDR1 SQVTM and CDR2 ANQGSEA come from the germline V gene. CDR3 length: 15 amino acids. V lost 4 bases, J lost 4 bases, and 18 bases lay in between.

This clonotype occurred a few times. V is TRBV7-2 and J is TRBJ2-3; the match to TRBD2 covers 7 bases. Looked up from germline, CDR1 is SGHTA and CDR2 is FQGNSA. This CDR3 region has 15 residues. V lost 4 bases to trimming and J lost 0 bases; unmatched junction nucleotides: 4. The CDR3 coding sequence is TGTGCCAGCAGCTCCACGGGGGGTAGCACAGATACGCAGTATTTT. Amino acids: CASSSTGGSTDTQYF.

The V and J genes are TRBV27 and TRBJ1-2, with D hard to call. Germline V gives CDR1 MNHEY, CDR2 SMNVEV (reference sequence). The CDR3 consists of 14 residues. V lost 1 base to trimming and J lost 6 bases, with 12 bases between them. CDR3 in amino acids: CASSLYPPFDGYTF. CDR3 DNA: TGTGCCAGCAGTTTATATCCTCCTTTCGATGGCTACACCTTC.

This clonotype was counted only a few times. The chain carries TRBV11-2 and TRBJ2-3; D might be TRBD1 (5 bases). This CDR3 spans 14 amino acids. Trimming cost V 5 bases and J 4 bases, with 13 bases left between them. Germline assignment: CDR1 SGHAT and CDR2 FQNNGV. The CDR3 reads CASSPVRVPDTQYF. As DNA, the CDR3 is TGTGCCAGCAGCCCAGTCAGGGTCCCAGATACGCAGTATTTT.

The chain combines TRBV5-5 with TRBJ2-7; 10 bases match TRBD1. The germline CDR1 and CDR2 sequences are SGHKS and YYEKEE (reference sequence). This CDR3 region has 15 residues. The V gene end was trimmed by 0 bases and the J gene end by 7 bases; junction bases not matched to a gene: 7. The chain's CDR3 is CASSLAVDRGREQYF. DNA of the CDR3: TGTGCCAGCAGCTTGGCCGTCGACAGGGGGCGGGAGCAGTACTTC.

V gene TRBV3-1 combines with J gene TRBJ2-3; TRBD2 aligns across 9 bases. Germline lookup yields CDR1 LGHDT and CDR2 YNNKEL (reference sequence). This CDR3 comprises 15 residues. J was trimmed by 1 base and V by 3 bases; bases with no gene match: 2. The CDR3 reads CASSQTSGGTDTQYF. The CDR3 region has the DNA TGTGCCAGCAGCCAGACTAGCGGAGGCACAGATACGCAGTATTTT.

The chain has TRBV5-4 and TRBJ1-6; a possible D gene is TRBD1 (5 bases). Per the germline V gene, CDR1 is SGHNT and CDR2 is YYREEE (reference sequence). The CDR3 length is 16 residues. The germline V and J ends were trimmed by 3 bases and 0 bases, with 10 bases remaining between them. This chain's CDR3 is CASSSRQSSYNSPLHF. The CDR3 region has the DNA TGTGCCAGCAGCTCCCGACAGAGCTCCTATAATTCACCCCTCCACTTT.

The rearrangement links TRBV4-3 to TRBJ2-4; D is ambiguous. The V end lost 2 bases, the J end lost 1 base, and 9 bases lay between the germline ends. CDR1 and CDR2 (germline): LGHNA, YSLEER. CDR3 length equals 15 residues. In DNA form, the CDR3 reads TGCGCCAGCAGCCAATCACCGGCGGCCAAAAACATTCAGTACTTC. Translating gives CASSQSPAAKNIQYF.

This chain connects TRBV7-3 to TRBJ2-1, with 9 bases aligning to TRBD1. CDR3 length: 17 amino acids. CDR1 and CDR2 (germline): SGHTA, FQGTGA. Trimming removed 2 bases from V and 6 bases from J; junction bases left unmatched: 11. CDR3: CASSLYAGQGAGNEQFF. DNA for the CDR3: TGTGCCAGCAGCTTATATGCGGGACAGGGCGCGGGCAATGAGCAGTTCTTC.

This clonotype was detected only a few times. The chain couples TRBV5-1 to TRBJ2-7, with D tentatively TRBD1 or TRBD2 (5 bases each). The V gene's germline CDR1 is SGHRS and CDR2 YFSETQ. The CDR3 is 12 residues long. The germline V and J ends were trimmed by 3 bases and 9 bases, with 13 bases remaining between them. The CDR3 coding sequence is TGCGCCAGCAGCTCGGGACGTGGTGTGCAGTACTTC. Its translation is CASSSGRGVQYF.

The table lists this clonotype with many counts. The V call is TRBV29-1, the J call TRBJ1-6; no reliable D call. The CDR3 has 17 residues. Germline loops: CDR1 SQVTM, CDR2 ANQGSEA. The V end lost 5 bases, the J end lost 0 bases, and 17 bases lay between the germline ends. CDR3 loop: CSVLICRCSSYNSPLHF. In DNA form, the CDR3 reads TGCAGCGTTTTGATTTGTCGGTGTAGCTCCTATAATTCACCCCTCCACTTT.

This clonotype was counted at least ten times. The V call is TRBV18, the J call TRBJ2-5; 11 nucleotides agree with TRBD1. Per germline, CDR1 KGHSH and CDR2 LQKENI. The CDR3 is made up of 14 amino acids. V lost 5 bases, J lost 5 bases, and 4 bases stayed unmatched. The CDR3 region has the DNA TGTGCCAGCTCAAGGACAGGGGGCACGGAGACCCAGTACTTC. Translating gives CASSRTGGTETQYF.

The chain has TRBV2 and TRBJ2-2; D is ambiguous. This CDR3 has 13 amino acids. Germline-derived CDR1 and CDR2 are SNHLY and FYNNEI. The germline V and J ends were trimmed by 5 bases and 3 bases, with 7 bases remaining between them. CDR3 coding DNA: TGTGCCAGCAGTAAATCCTACACCGGGGAGCTGTTTTTT. This gives the protein CASSKSYTGELFF.